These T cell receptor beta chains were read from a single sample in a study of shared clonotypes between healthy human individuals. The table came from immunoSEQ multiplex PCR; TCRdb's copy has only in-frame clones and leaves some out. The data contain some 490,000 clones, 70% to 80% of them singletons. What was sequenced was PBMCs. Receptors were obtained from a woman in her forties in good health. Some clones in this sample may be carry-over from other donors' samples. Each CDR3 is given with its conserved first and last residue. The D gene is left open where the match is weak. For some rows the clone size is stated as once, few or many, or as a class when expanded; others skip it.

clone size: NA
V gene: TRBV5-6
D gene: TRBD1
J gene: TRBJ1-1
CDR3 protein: CASSLSLQGPMNTEAFF
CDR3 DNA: TGTGCCAGCAGCTTGTCTCTACAGGGGCCCATGAACACTGAAGCTTTCTTT

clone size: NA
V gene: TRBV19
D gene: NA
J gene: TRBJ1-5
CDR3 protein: CASHYRANNQPQHF
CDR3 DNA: TGTGCCAGTCATTACAGGGCGAACAATCAGCCCCAGCATTTT

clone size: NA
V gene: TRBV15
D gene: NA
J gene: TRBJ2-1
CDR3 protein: CATSSHRKSNEQFF
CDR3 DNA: TGTGCCACCAGCAGCCACAGGAAAAGCAATGAGCAGTTCTTC

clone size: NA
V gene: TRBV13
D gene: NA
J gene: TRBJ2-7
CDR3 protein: CASSLAQGNEQYF
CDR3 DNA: TGTGCCAGCAGCTTAGCCCAGGGTAACGAGCAGTACTTC

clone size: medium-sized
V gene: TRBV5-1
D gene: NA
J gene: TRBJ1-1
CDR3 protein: CASSFYRATEAFF
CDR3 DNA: TGCGCCAGCAGCTTTTACAGGGCCACTGAAGCTTTCTTT

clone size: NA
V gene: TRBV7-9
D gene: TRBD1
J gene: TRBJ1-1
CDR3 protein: CASRFAYRGHTGTEAFF
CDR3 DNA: TGTGCCAGCAGATTCGCGTACAGGGGGCATACGGGTACTGAAGCTTTCTTT

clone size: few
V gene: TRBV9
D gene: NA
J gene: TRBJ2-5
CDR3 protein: CASSPTSGTQYF
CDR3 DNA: TGTGCCAGCAGCCCGACGTCTGGGACCCAGTACTTC

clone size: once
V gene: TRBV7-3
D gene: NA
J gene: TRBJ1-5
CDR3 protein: CASSSLGPYLYQPQHF
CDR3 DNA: TGTGCCAGCAGCTCCTTGGGTCCTTACCTTTATCAGCCCCAGCATTTT

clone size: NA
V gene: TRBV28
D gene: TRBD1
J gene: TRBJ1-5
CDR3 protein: CASSLYPDRVAQPQHF
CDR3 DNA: TGTGCCAGCAGTTTATATCCCGACAGGGTGGCTCAGCCCCAGCATTTT

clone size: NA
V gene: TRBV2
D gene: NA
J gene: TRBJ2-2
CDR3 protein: CASRIDTGELFF
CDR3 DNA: TGTGCCAGCAGGATTGACACCGGGGAGCTGTTTTTT

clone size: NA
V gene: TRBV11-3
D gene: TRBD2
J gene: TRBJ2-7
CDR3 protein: CASSLGLAGPYEQYF
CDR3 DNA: TGTGCCAGCAGCCTGGGACTAGCGGGACCCTACGAGCAGTACTTC

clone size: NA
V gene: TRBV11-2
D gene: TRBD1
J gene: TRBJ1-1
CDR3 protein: CASSLQDRLNTEAFF
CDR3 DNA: TGTGCCAGCAGCCTACAGGACAGGCTGAACACTGAAGCTTTCTTT

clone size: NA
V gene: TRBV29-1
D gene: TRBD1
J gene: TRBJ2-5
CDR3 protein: CSVERPRTGGEMQETQYF
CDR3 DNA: TGCAGCGTTGAAAGGCCTAGGACAGGGGGCGAAATGCAAGAGACCCAGTACTTC

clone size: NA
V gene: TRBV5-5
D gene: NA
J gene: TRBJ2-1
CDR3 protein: CASSRSNEQFF
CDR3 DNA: TGTGCCAGCAGCCGGTCCAATGAGCAGTTCTTC

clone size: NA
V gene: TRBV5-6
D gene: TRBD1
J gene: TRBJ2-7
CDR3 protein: CASSLVRGREQYF
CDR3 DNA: TGTGCCAGCAGCTTGGTGAGGGGGCGGGAGCAGTACTTC

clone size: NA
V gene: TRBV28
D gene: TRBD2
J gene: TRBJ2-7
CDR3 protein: CASSLGTSGRGSLEQYF
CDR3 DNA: TGTGCCAGCAGCCTGGGGACTAGCGGGAGGGGATCCCTCGAGCAGTACTTC

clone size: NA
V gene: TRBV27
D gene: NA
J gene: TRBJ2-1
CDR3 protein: CASSRGPPSYNEQFF
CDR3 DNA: TGTGCCAGCAGCCGGGGGCCGCCATCCTACAATGAGCAGTTCTTC

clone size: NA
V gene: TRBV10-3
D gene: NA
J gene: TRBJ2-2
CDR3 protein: CAISSRQPNTGELFF
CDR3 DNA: TGTGCCATCAGTTCAAGACAGCCGAACACCGGGGAGCTGTTTTTT

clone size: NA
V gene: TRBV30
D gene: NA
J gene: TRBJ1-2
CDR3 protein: CASNQGFRGYTF
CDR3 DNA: TGTGCCTCGAATCAGGGTTTTCGGGGCTACACCTTC

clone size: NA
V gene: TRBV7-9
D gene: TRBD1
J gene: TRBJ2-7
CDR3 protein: CASNLAVRTGGLGSYEQCF
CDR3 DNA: TGTGCCAGCAACTTAGCGGTGAGAACAGGGGGACTGGGGTCCTACGAGCAGTGCTTC

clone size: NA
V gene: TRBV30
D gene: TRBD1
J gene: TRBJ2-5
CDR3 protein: CAWSGGTGDQETQYF
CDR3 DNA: TGTGCCTGGAGTGGGGGGACAGGGGATCAAGAGACCCAGTACTTC

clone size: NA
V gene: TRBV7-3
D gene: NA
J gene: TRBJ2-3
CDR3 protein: CASSLGGGIGPDTQYF
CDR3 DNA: TGTGCCAGCAGCTTAGGGGGCGGGATAGGTCCAGATACGCAGTATTTT

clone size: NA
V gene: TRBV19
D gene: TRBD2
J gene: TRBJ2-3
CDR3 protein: CASSWASGSSDTQYF
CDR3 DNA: TGTGCCAGTAGTTGGGCTAGCGGGAGCTCAGATACGCAGTATTTT

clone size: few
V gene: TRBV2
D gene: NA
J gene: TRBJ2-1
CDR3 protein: CASSVSLEKQFF
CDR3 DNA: TGTGCCAGCAGTGTAAGTCTCGAGAAGCAGTTCTTC

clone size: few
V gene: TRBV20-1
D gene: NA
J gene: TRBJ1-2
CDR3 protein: CSVNGYGYTF
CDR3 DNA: TGCAGTGTGAACGGATATGGCTACACCTTC

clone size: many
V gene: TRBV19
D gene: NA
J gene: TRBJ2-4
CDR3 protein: CASSIPGRQDLAKNIQYF
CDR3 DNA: TGTGCCAGTAGTATCCCGGGCCGGCAGGACTTAGCCAAAAACATTCAGTACTTC

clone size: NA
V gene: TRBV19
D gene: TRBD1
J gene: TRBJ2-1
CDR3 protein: CASRTGDLPYNEQFF
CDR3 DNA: TGTGCCAGTAGGACAGGGGATCTCCCCTACAATGAGCAGTTCTTC

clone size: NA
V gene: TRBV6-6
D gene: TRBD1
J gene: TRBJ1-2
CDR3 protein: CASSQIGQGAQGYTF
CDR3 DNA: TGTGCCAGCAGTCAGATAGGACAGGGGGCCCAAGGCTACACCTTC

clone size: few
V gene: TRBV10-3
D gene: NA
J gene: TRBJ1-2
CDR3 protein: CAISESREDPKGYTF
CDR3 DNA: TGTGCCATCAGTGAGTCTAGGGAGGACCCTAAGGGCTACACCTTC

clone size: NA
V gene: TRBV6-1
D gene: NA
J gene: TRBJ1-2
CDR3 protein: CASSEDGSYGYTF
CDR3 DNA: TGTGCCAGCAGTGAAGATGGATCGTATGGCTACACCTTC

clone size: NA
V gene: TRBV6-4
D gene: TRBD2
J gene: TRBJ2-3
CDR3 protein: CASSDSSGGPDTQYF
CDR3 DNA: TGTGCCAGCAGTGACTCGTCGGGAGGGCCAGATACGCAGTATTTT

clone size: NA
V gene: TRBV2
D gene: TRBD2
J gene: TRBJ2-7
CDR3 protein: CASSREYEQYF
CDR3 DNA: TGTGCCAGCTCGCGGGAGTACGAGCAGTACTTC

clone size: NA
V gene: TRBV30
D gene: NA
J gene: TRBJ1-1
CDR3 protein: CAWSYLGTEAFF
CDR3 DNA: TGTGCCTGGAGTTATTTGGGGACTGAAGCTTTCTTT

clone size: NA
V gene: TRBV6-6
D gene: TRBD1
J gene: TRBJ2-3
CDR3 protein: CASSSEGADSTDTQYF
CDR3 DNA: TGTGCCAGCAGCTCAGAGGGGGCAGATAGCACAGATACGCAGTATTTT

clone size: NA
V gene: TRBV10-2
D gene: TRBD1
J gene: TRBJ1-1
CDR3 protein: CASSEGGKGMGEAFF
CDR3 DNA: TGCGCCAGCAGTGAAGGGGGCAAAGGGATGGGTGAAGCTTTCTTT

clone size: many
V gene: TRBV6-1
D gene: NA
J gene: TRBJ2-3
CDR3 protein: CASSEGLGGPTDTQYF
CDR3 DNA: TGTGCCAGCAGTGAGGGATTGGGAGGACCGACAGATACGCAGTATTTT

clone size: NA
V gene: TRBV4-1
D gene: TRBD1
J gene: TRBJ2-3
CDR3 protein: CASSQRAPGQGSDTQYF
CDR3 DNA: TGCGCCAGCAGCCAAAGGGCCCCGGGACAGGGGTCAGATACGCAGTATTTT

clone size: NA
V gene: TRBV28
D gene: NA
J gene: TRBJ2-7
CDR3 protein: CASSVPQTYEQYF
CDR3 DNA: TGTGCCAGCAGTGTACCCCAAACCTACGAGCAGTACTTC

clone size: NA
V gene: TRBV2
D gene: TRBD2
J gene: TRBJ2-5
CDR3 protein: CASSTTSVGETQYF
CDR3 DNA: TGTGCCAGCAGTACGACTAGCGTTGGAGAGACCCAGTACTTC

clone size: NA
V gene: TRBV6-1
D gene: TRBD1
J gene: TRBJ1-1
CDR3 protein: CASATGLNTEAFF
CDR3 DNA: TGTGCCAGTGCGACAGGGCTGAACACTGAAGCTTTCTTT

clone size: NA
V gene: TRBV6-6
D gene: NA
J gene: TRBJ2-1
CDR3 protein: CASSTRTASSYNEQFF
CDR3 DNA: TGTGCCAGCAGTACCCGGACGGCAAGCTCCTACAATGAGCAGTTCTTC

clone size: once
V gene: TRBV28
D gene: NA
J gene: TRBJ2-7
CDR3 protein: CSAGDYEQYF
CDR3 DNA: TGTAGTGCGGGTGACTACGAGCAGTACTTC

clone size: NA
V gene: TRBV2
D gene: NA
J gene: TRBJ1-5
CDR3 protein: CASSKGLIVNQPQHF
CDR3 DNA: TGTGCCAGCAGCAAGGGACTAATTGTGAATCAGCCCCAGCATTTT

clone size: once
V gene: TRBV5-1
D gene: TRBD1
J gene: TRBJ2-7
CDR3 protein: CASSSSGQGVNEQYF
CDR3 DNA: TGCGCCAGCAGCTCCTCGGGACAGGGTGTGAACGAGCAGTACTTC

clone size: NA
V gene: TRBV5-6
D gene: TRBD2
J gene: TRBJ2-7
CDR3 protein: CASRRTSGSWTPYEQYF
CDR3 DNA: TGTGCCAGCAGGCGGACTAGCGGGAGCTGGACTCCCTACGAGCAGTACTTC

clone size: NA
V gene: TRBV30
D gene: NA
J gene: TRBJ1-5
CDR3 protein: CAWSGRGLQPQHF
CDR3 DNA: TGTGCCTGGAGTGGCAGGGGCCTTCAGCCCCAGCATTTT

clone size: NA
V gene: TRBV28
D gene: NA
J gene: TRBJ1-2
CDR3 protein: CASSPYPSYGYTF
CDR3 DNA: TGTGCCAGCAGTCCGTATCCTTCCTATGGCTACACCTTC

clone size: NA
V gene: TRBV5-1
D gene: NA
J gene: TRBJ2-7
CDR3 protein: CASSLQTYEQYF
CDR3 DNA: TGCGCCAGCAGCCTCCAGACCTACGAGCAGTACTTC

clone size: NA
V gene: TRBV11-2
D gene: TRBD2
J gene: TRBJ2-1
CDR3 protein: CASSWGGLATLNNEQFF
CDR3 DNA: TGTGCCAGCAGCTGGGGAGGGCTAGCGACACTCAACAATGAGCAGTTCTTC

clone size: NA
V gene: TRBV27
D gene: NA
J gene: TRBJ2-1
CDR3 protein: CASSQRKAGRSYNEQFF
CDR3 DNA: TGTGCCAGCAGTCAGCGCAAAGCGGGCCGCTCCTACAATGAGCAGTTCTTC

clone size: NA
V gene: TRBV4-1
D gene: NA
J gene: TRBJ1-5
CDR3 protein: CASSHDRRGDQPQHF
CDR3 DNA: TGCGCCAGCAGCCATGACAGGCGGGGGGATCAGCCCCAGCATTTT

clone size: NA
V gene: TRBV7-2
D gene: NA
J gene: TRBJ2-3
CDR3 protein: CASSLVTGSDTQYF
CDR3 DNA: TGTGCCAGCAGCTTAGTAACAGGGTCAGATACGCAGTATTTT

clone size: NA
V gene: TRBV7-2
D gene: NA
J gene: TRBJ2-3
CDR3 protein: CASSGQAADTQYF
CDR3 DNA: TGTGCCAGCTCTGGGCAGGCGGCAGATACGCAGTATTTT

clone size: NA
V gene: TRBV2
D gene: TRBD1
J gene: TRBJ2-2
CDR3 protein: CAILDRAITGELFF
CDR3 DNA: TGTGCCATACTGGACAGGGCAATCACCGGGGAGCTGTTTTTT

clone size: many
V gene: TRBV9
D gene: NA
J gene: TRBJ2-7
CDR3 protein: CASSVEVQPYEQYF
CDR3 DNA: TGTGCCAGCAGCGTAGAGGTGCAACCCTACGAGCAGTACTTC